This TCR beta chain is from a study of blood T cell repertoires in COVID-19. Study overall: Sample material is recorded as cDNA or gDNA derived from T cells, B-cell-depleted T cells, or PBMCs.

CDR3 size: 14 residues. With V trimmed by 2 bases and J by 2 bases, 3 bases remained unmatched. CDR1 is MDHEN and CDR2 is SYDVKM in the germline V gene. Original handling: Estimation of nucleated cell counts was performed using reference gene primer amplification. Generated by immunoSEQ multiplex PCR, the TCRdb table keeps only in-frame clones and is missing some. That table gives V, J and clone size, and the DNA gave D and trimming. Of more than 200,000 clones detected, approximately 83% appear once; the ten largest clones hold roughly 2.6%. The chain recombines TRBV28 with TRBJ2-7, with TRBD2 identical over 7 bases. This clonotype was sampled from a woman in her thirties or forties with active or convalescent COVID-19. The sequenced sample was peripheral blood. This CDR3 reads CASSLGGGPYEQYF. CDR3 nucleotide sequence: TGTGCCAGCAGTTTAGGCGGGGGACCCTACGAGCAGTACTTC.